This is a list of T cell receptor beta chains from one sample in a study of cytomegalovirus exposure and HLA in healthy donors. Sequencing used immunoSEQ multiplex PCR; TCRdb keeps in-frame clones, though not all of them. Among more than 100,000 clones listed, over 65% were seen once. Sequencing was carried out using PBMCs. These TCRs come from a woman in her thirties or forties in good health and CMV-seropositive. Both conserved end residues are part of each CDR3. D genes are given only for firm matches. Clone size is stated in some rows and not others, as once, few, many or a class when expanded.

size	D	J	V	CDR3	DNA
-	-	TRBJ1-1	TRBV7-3	CASSPTPGRDNTEAFF	TGTGCCAGCAGCCCCACCCCAGGGAGGGATAACACTGAAGCTTTCTTT
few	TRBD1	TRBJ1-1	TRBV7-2	CASKGQGANTEAFF	TGTGCCAGCAAGGGACAGGGGGCCAACACTGAAGCTTTCTTT
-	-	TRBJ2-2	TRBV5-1	CASSLGSLSNTGELFF	TGCGCCAGCAGCTTGGGGAGCCTATCGAACACCGGGGAGCTGTTTTTT
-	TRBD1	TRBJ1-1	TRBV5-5	CASSLEGASTEAFF	TGTGCCAGCAGCTTGGAGGGGGCGAGTACTGAAGCTTTCTTT
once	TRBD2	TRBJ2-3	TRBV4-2	CASSNLLAGGTDTQYF	TGTGCCAGCAGCAACTTACTAGCGGGGGGGACAGATACGCAGTATTTT
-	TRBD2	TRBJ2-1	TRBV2	CASSSSGSFMEQFF	TGTGCCAGCAGTTCTAGCGGGAGTTTCATGGAGCAGTTCTTC
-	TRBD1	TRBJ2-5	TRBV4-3	CASSRDRGLLETQYF	TGCGCCAGCAGCCGAGACAGGGGGCTTTTGGAGACCCAGTACTTC
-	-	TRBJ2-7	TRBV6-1	CASRTPGETYEQYF	TGTGCCAGCAGGACCCCCGGGGAGACCTACGAGCAGTACTTC
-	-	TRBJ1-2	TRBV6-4	CASSGTVSGYTF	TGTGCCAGCAGTGGGACAGTATCTGGCTACACCTTC
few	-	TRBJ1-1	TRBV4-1	CASSQKLPGEAFF	TGCGCCAGCAGCCAAAAACTCCCGGGGGAAGCTTTCTTT
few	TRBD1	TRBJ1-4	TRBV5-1	CASSLEGQGTFNEKLFF	TGCGCCAGCAGCTTGGAGGGACAGGGGACCTTTAATGAAAAACTGTTTTTT
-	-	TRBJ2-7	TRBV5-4	CASSPRGSGSYEQYF	TGTGCCAGCAGCCCCCGCGGTAGCGGTTCCTACGAGCAGTACTTC
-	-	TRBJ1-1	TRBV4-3	CASSQLIGGAVEAFF	TGCGCCAGCAGCCAACTCATCGGGGGGGCCGTAGAAGCTTTCTTT
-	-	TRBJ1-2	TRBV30	CAWTGGGREYGYTF	TGTGCCTGGACCGGCGGGGGCCGTGAATATGGCTACACCTTC
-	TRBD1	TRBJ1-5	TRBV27	CASGGTAINQPQHF	TGTGCCAGCGGAGGGACAGCCATAAATCAGCCCCAGCATTTT
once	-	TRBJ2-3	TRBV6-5	CASSSKIGQITQYF	TGTGCCAGCAGTTCAAAGATAGGACAGATAACGCAGTATTTT
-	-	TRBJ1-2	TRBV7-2	CASSLPGAQGYGYTF	TGTGCCAGCAGCTTACCAGGGGCGCAGGGCTATGGCTACACCTTC